This T cell receptor beta chain was identified in a study of cytomegalovirus exposure and HLA in healthy donors. CDR1 is MDHEN, CDR2 SYDVKM, per germline. V was pared by 7 bases and J by 0 bases, with 13 bases between. The CDR3 contains 14 residues. With 60 Vbeta and 13 Jbeta primers, the PCR was carried out. In the original analysis: Later analysis identified roughly 84 million unique TCR beta chains, about 10 million shared. TCRdb's table, derived via immunoSEQ multiplex PCR, lists solely in-frame clones and lacks some. The D gene and trimming were derived from the DNA, and the V and J assignments and clone size from that table. This sample has 200,000 or so clones, with roughly 80% found just once. Regarding the study as a whole: Cytomegalovirus association was assigned to more than 150 TCR beta chains. A later analysis reported that several of the most significant clusters appeared to be linked to common viral pathogens, among them Epstein-Barr virus.

Points on this clone: Its antigen is currently unknown.

Material: PBMCs. V is TRBV28 and J is TRBJ2-7, with a weak D call TRBD2 (5 bases). The receptor's source is a man aged 45-60 years in good health and CMV-seronegative. The CDR3: CASKKLAGSYEQYF. DNA of the CDR3: TGTGCCAGCAAAAAACTGGCGGGCTCCTACGAGCAGTACTTC.